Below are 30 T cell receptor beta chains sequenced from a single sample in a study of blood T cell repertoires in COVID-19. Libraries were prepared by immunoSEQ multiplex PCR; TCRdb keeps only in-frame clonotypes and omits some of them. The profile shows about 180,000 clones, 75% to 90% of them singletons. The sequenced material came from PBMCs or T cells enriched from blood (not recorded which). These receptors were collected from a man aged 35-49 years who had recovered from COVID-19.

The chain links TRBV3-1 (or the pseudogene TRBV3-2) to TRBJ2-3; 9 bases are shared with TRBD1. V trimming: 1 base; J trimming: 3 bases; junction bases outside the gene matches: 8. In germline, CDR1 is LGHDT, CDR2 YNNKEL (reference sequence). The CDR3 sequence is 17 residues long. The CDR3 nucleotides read TGTGCCAGCAGCCAAGTAATCCGGGACAGGGAAACAGATACGCAGTATTTT. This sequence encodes CASSQVIRDRETDTQYF.

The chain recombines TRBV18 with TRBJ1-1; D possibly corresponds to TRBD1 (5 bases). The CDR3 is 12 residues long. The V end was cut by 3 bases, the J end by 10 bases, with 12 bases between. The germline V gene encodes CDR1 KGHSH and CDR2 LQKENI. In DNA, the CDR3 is TGTGCCAGCTCACCTTACCGGGACTCAGCTTTCTTT. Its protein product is CASSPYRDSAFF.

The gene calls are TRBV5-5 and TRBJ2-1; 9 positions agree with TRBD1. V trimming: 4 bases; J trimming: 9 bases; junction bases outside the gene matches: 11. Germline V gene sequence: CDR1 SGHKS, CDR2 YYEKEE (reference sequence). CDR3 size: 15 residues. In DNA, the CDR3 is TGTGCCAGCAGCCGTCCGGGACAGGGTGCCCGTGAGCAGTTCTTC. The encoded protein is CASSRPGQGAREQFF.

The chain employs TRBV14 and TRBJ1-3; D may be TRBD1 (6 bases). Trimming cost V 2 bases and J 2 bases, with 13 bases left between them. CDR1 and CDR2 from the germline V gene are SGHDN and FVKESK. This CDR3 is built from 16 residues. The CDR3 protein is CASSQLGQTPGNTIYF. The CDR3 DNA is TGTGCCAGCAGCCAACTCGGACAGACACCTGGAAACACCATATATTTT.

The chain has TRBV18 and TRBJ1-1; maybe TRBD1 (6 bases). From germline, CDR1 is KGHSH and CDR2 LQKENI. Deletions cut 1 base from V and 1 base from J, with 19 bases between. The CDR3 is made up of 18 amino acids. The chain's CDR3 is CASSPLRTVPLRNTEAFF. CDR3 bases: TGTGCCAGCTCACCACTACGGACAGTCCCTTTACGGAACACTGAAGCTTTCTTT.

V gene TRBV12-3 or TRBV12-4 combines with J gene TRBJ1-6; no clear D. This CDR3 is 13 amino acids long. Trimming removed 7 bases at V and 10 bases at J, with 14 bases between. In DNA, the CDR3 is TGTGCCAGCACCAACGGGAAAAAGTCACCCCTCCACTTT. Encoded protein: CASTNGKKSPLHF.

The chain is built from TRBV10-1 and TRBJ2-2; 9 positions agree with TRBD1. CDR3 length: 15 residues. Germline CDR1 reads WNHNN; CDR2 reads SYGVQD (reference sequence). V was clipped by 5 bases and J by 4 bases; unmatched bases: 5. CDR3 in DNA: TGCGCCAGCAGTTTGACAGGGGGGCCCACCGGGGAGCTGTTTTTT. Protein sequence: CASSLTGGPTGELFF.

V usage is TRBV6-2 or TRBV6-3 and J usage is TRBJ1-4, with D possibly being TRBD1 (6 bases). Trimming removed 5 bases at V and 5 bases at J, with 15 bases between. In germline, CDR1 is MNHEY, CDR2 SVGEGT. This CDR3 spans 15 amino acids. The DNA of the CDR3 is TGTGCCAGCAGTCCACCGGGACAACAAAATGAAAAACTGTTTTTT. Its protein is CASSPPGQQNEKLFF.

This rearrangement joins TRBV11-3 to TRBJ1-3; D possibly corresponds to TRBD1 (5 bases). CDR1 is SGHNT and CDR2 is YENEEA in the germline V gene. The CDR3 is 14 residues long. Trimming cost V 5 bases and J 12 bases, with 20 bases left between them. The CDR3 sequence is CASSPDRQRFNIYF. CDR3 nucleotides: TGTGCCAGCAGCCCCGACAGACAACGTTTCAACATATATTTT.

CDR3 DNA sequence: TGCGCCAGCAGCTTGGGCGGGACTAGCAATCAGCCCCAGCATTTT. This translates into CASSLGGTSNQPQHF. The chain links TRBV5-1 to TRBJ1-5; maybe TRBD1 (5 bases). V was shortened by 0 bases and J by 0 bases, with 7 bases between the two germline ends. This CDR3 has 15 residues. The germline CDR1 and CDR2 sequences are SGHRS and YFSETQ.

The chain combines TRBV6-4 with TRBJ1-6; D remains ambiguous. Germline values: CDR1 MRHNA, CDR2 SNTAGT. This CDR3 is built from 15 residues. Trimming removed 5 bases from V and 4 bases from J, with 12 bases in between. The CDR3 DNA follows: TGTGCCAGCAGTCAGAAAACCGGGTATAATTCACCCCTCCACTTT. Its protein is CASSQKTGYNSPLHF.

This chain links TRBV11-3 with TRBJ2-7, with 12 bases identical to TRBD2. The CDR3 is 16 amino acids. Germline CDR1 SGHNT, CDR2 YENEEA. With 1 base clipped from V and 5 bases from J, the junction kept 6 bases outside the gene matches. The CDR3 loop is CASSLVLAGGPHEQYF. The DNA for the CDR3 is TGTGCCAGCAGCTTAGTCCTAGCGGGGGGGCCCCACGAGCAGTACTTC. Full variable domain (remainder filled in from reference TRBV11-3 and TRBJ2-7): EAGVVQSPRYKIIEKKQPVAFWCNPISGHNTLYWYLQNLGQGPELLIRYENEEAVDDSQLPKDRFSAERLKGVDSTLKIQPAELGDSAVYLCASSLVLAGGPHEQYFGPGTRLTVT.

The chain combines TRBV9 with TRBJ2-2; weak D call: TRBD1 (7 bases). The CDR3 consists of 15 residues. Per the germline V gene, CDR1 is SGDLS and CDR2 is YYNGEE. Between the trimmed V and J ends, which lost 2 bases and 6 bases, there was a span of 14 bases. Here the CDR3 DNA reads TGTGCCAGCAGCGTGGGCCAGGGGGAGGCCGGGGAGCTGTTTTTT. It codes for CASSVGQGEAGELFF.

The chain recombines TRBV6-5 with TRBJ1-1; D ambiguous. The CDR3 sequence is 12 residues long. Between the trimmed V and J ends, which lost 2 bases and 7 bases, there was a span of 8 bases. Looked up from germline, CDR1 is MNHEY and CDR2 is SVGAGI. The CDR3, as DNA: TGTGCCAGCAGTTACCTCGGGAGTGAAGCTTTCTTT. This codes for CASSYLGSEAFF.

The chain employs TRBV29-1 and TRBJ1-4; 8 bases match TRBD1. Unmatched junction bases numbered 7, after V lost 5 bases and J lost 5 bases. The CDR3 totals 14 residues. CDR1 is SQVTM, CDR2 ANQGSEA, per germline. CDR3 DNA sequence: TGCAGCGTTTCTAACAGGGGGAAGAATGAAAAACTGTTTTTT. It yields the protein CSVSNRGKNEKLFF.

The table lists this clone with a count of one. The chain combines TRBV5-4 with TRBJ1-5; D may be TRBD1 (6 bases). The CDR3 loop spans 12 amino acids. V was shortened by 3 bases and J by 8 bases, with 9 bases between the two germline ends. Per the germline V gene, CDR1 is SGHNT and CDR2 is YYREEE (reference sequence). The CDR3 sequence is CASSSPGEPQHF. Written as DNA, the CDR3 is TGTGCCAGCAGCTCCCCAGGGGAGCCCCAGCATTTT.

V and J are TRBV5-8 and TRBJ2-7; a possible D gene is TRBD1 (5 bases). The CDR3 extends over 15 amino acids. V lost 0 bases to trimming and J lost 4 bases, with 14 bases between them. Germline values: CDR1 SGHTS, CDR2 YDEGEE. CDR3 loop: CASSLEGRVGYEQYF. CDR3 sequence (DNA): TGTGCCAGCAGCTTGGAGGGCAGGGTGGGATACGAGCAGTACTTC.

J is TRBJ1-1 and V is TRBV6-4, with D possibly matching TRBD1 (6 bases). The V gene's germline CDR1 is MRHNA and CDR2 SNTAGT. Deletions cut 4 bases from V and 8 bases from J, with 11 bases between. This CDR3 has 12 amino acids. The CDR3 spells CASSVPRGEAFF. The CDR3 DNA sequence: TGTGCCAGCAGTGTTCCTAGGGGGGAAGCTTTCTTT.

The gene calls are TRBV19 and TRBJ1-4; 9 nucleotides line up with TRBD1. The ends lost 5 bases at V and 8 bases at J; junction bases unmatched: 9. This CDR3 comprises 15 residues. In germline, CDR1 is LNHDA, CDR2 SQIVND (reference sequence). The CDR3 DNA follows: TGTGCCAGTAGTGCCGGACAGGGGTCCGTCGAAAAACTGTTTTTT. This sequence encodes CASSAGQGSVEKLFF. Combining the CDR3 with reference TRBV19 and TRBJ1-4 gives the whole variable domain DGGITQSPKYLFRKEGQNVTLSCEQNLNHDAMYWYRQDPGQGLRLIYYSQIVNDFQKGDIAEGYSVSREKKESFPLTVTSAQKNPTAFYLCASSAGQGSVEKLFFGSGTQLSVL.

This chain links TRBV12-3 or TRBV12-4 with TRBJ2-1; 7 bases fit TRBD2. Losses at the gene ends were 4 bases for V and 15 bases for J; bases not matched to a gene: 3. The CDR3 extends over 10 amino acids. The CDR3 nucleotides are TGTGCCAGCAGTTCACGGGGGGTGTTCTTC. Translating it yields CASSSRGVFF.

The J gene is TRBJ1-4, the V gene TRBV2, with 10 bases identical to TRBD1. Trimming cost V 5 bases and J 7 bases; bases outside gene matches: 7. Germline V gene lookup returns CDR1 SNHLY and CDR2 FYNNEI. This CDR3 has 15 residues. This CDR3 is CASSRRTGGSEKLFF. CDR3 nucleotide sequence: TGTGCCAGCAGTAGGAGGACAGGGGGGAGTGAAAAACTGTTTTTT.

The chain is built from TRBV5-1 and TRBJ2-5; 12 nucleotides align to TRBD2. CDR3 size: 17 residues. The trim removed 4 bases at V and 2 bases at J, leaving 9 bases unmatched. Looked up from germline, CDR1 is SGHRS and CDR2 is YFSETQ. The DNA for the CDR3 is TGCGCCAGCAGCCCAGGCCAACTAGCGGGGGGTCAAGAGACCCAGTACTTC. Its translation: CASSPGQLAGGQETQYF. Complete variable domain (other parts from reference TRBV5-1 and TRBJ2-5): KAGVTQTPRYLIKTRGQQVTLSCSPISGHRSVSWYQQTPGQGLQFLFEYFSETQRNKGNFPGRFSGRQFSNSRSEMNVSTLELGDSALYLCASSPGQLAGGQETQYFGPGTRLLVL.

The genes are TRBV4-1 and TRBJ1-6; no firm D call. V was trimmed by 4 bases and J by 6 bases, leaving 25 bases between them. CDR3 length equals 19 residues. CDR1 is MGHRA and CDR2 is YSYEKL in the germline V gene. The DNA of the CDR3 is TGCGCCAGCAGCCTCCAACTTTCTTTCGATCCAGCGGGTAATTCACCCCTCCACTTT. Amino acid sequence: CASSLQLSFDPAGNSPLHF.

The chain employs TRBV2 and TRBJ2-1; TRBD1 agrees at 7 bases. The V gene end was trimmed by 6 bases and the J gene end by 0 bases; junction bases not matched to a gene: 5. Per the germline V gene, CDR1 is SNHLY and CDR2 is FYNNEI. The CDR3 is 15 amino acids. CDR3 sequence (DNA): TGTGCCAGCAGATTTGGACAGGTCTCCTACAATGAGCAGTTCTTC. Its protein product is CASRFGQVSYNEQFF.

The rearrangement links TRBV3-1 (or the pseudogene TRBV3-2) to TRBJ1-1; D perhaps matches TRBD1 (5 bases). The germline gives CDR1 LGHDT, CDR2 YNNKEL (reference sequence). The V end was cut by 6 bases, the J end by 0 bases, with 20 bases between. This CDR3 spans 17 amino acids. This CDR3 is CASSGGVVRGVNTEAFF. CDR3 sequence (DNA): TGTGCCAGCAGTGGGGGGGTTGTTCGTGGGGTGAACACTGAAGCTTTCTTT.

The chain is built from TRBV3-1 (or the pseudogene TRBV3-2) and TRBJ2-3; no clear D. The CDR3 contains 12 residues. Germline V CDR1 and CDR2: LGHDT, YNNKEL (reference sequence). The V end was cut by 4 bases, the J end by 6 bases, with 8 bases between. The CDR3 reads CASSPGGDTQYF. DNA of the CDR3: TGTGCCAGCAGCCCGGGTGGCGATACGCAGTATTTT.

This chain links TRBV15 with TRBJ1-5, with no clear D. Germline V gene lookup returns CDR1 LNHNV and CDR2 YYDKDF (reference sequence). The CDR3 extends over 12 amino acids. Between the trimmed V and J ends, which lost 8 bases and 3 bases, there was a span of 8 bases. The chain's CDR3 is CATRGPNQPQHF. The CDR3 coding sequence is TGTGCCACCCGAGGTCCCAATCAGCCCCAGCATTTT.

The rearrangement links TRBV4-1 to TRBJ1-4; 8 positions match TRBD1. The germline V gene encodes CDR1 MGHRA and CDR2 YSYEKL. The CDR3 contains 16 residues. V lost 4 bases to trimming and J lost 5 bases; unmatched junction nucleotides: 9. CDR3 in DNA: TGCGCCAGCAGCCCTAAGACAGGGGCGGTGAATGAAAAACTGTTTTTT. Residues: CASSPKTGAVNEKLFF.

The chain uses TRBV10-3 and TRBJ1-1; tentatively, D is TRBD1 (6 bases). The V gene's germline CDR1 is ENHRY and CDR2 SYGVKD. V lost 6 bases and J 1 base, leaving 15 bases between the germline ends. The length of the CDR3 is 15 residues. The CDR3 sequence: CAIRTSGERNTEAFF. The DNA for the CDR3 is TGTGCCATCAGAACCTCAGGGGAACGGAACACTGAAGCTTTCTTT.

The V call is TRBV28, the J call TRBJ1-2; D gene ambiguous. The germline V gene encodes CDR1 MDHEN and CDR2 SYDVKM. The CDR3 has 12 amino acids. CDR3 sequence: CACSTGSGGYTF. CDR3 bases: TGTGCATGCTCTACGGGGTCTGGTGGCTACACCTTC.